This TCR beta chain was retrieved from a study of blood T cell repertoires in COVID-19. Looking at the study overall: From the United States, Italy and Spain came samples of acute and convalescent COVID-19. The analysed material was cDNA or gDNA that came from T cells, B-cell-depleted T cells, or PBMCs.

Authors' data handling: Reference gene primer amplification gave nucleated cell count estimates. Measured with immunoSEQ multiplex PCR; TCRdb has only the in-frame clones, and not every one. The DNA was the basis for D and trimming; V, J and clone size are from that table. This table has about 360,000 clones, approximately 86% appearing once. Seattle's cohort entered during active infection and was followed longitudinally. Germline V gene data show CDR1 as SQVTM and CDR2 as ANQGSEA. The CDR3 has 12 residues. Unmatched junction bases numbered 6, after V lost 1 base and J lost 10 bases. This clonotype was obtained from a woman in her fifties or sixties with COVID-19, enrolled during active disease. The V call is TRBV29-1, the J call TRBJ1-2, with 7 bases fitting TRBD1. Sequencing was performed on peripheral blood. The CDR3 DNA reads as TGCAGCGTTGAAGGGGATACAGGGGACTACACCTTC. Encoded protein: CSVEGDTGDYTF.